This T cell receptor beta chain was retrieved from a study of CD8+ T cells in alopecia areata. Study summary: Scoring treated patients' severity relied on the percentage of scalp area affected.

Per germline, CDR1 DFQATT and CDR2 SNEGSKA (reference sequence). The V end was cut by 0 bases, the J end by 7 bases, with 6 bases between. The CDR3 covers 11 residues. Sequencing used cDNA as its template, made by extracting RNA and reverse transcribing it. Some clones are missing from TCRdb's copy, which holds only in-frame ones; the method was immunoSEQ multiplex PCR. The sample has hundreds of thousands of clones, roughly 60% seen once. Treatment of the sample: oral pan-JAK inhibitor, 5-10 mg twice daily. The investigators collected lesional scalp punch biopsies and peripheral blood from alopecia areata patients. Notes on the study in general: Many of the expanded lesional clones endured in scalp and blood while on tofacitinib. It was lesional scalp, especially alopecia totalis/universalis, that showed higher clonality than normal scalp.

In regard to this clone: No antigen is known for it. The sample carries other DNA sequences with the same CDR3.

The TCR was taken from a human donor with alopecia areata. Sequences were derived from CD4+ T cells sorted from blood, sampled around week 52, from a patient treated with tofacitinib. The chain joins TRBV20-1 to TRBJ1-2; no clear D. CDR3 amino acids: CSARDRGGYTF. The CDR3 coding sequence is TGCAGTGCTAGAGATCGGGGTGGCTACACCTTC.